This T cell receptor (beta chain) was recorded in a study of T cells after yellow fever vaccination. V lost 3 bases and J 4 bases, leaving 11 bases between the germline ends. In germline, CDR1 is LNHNV, CDR2 YYDKDF (reference sequence). The CDR3 extends over 14 amino acids. Comment on this clonotype: Its matching antigen is unknown.

General study findings and limits: Most clones from primary vaccination were detected again post-booster (roughly 96% CD4, approximately 90% CD8). Contamination of FACS-sorted repertoires by abundant clonotypes from the bulk population could occur.

5'RACE template switching added a universal primer site and UMIs to TCR cDNA. TCRdb recomputed calls from the 5' RACE reads with MiXCR, one row per CDR3 protein. The data hold 510,000 or so distinct CDR3 sequences, with roughly 21% observed a single time. The source is a man aged 25 to 40 who received the YFV17D yellow fever vaccine. Sample: PBMCs, taken 15 days after the yellow fever booster vaccination. The chain has TRBV15 and TRBJ2-3, with D unresolved. The CDR3 is CATSSADVPDTQYF. The DNA of the CDR3 is TGTGCCACCAGCAGCGCCGACGTGCCAGATACGCAGTATTTT.